This TCR beta chain was sequenced in a study of blood T cell repertoires in COVID-19. Study-level background: The analysed material was cDNA or gDNA that came from T cells, B-cell-depleted T cells, or PBMCs.

Germline loops: CDR1 LNHDA, CDR2 SQIVND (reference sequence). The CDR3 is made up of 14 amino acids. V was pared by 6 bases and J by 0 bases, with 11 bases between. Method: immunoSEQ multiplex PCR; TCRdb's copy keeps in-frame clones and lacks some. The repertoire holds fewer than 250,000 clones, with 83% as singletons. V gene TRBV19 combines with J gene TRBJ1-1; maybe TRBD1 (6 bases). The specimen sequenced was peripheral blood. This sequence was found in a man aged 45 to 65 with active or convalescent COVID-19. Written as DNA, the CDR3 is TGTGCCAGTAGCATGGGACAACTGAACACTGAAGCTTTCTTT. This encodes CASSMGQLNTEAFF.